Given below is one T cell receptor (beta chain) in context. No antigen is known for it. Only in-frame clones appear in the TCRdb table, and some are missing; sequencing was by immunoSEQ multiplex PCR. The sample holds 20,000 to 25,000 clones, 65% to 75% seen once. The data stem from a study of cytotoxic CD8 clonotypes in ibrutinib-treated CLL. The wider study: In all, roughly twelve patients were relapsed/refractory, roughly 15 were treatment-naive and roughly 18 were IGHV unmutated. Recorded responses included about 25 partial and 2 complete; following median roughly 74 months, approximately 14 stayed remitted and about twelve progressed.

The CDR3 covers 14 residues. Germline V gene sequence: CDR1 MDHEN, CDR2 SYDVKM. V lost 8 bases, J lost 0 bases, and 5 bases stayed unmatched. General observations from the study: Ibrutinib response saw clonality rise, and progression saw it return toward baseline.

J is TRBJ1-1 and V is TRBV28; 8 bases map to TRBD1. Sequencing was performed on PBMCs, taken before ibrutinib treatment. This TCR was sampled from a human donor with chronic lymphocytic leukemia. The CDR3 reads CASETGAMNTEAFF. For the CDR3, the DNA is TGTGCCAGCGAGACAGGGGCGATGAACACTGAAGCTTTCTTT.